This TCR beta chain stems from a study of shared clonotypes between healthy human individuals. Study-level results: Estimated richness was generally greater in naive than memory subsets.

The authors ran the assay at deep level. Assay used: immunoSEQ multiplex PCR; TCRdb lists only in-frame clones, some missing. The sample yields around 2.5 million clones, 93% seen once. Points on this clone: Its antigen is unknown.

The CDR3 extends over 15 amino acids. From germline, CDR1 is MGHRA and CDR2 YSYEKL. V lost 8 bases and J 8 bases, leaving 21 bases between the germline ends. This sequence was found in a man aged 18 to 30 in good health. Some clones in this sample may be carry-over from other donors' samples. The chain carries TRBV4-1 and TRBJ1-4; D uncertain. The specimen was naive CD4+ T cells from PBMCs. The subset is: CD45RA+ positively selected. CDR3 region: CASAAWSNKVEKLFF. CDR3 in DNA: TGCGCCAGCGCCGCCTGGTCTAACAAGGTCGAAAAACTGTTTTTT.